This T cell receptor (beta chain) was obtained from a study of OX40 agonist ivuxolimab in advanced cancers. In the study overall: Ivuxolimab was an agonistic, fully human IgG2 monoclonal antibody directed against OX40 (CD134), a costimulatory receptor. Of the 50 or so patients in dose escalation, approximately 20 had hepatocellular carcinoma, some 15 had melanoma, 9 had renal cell carcinoma and 9 had head and neck cancer. A male proportion of under 85% and a mean age of around 60 years, ranging from 23 to 79, were recorded for the dose-escalation cohort. Three dose-escalation patients achieved partial responses, one with hepatocellular carcinoma and two with cutaneous melanoma. The paper describes the monotherapy dose-escalation part (N of about 47 patients) of the phase I trial of ivuxolimab. The point of sequencing TCRbeta in the periphery was to test whether ivuxolimab changed TCR sequence diversity and drove clonal T-cell expansion. Intravenous ivuxolimab was administered to patients every 2 weeks at six dose levels: 0.01, 0.1, 0.3, 1.5, 3 and 10 mg/kg. Patients were allowed to have had prior anti-PD-1, anti-PD-L1 or anti-CTLA-4 therapy, and approximately 39% of the dose-escalation patients had been treated with checkpoint inhibitors. Broad study findings and their caveats: Which antigens the clonally expanded peripheral T cells were specific for was not determined. In the 0.1-3.0 mg/kg groups, partial responders had among the lowest normalized peripheral clonal expansion, particularly in CD8+ T cells. Low levels of normalized T-cell clonal expansion were also seen in some patients who did not respond. Clonal expansion of both CD4+ and CD8+ blood T cells was observed from baseline to week 6 at doses 0.1 to 3.0 mg/kg. After ivuxolimab, CD8+ T cells had more expanded clones than CD4+ T cells on average.

For sequencing of the TCRbeta CDR3 region, genomic DNA was extracted from the sorted cells. TCRbeta CDR3 regions were sequenced using the immunoSEQ Assay. In its TCRdb copy, this immuneACCESS table keeps in-frame sequences only and misses some clones. Where compared with another copy, unresolved V genes explain less than half of these, and the others have no known cause. This sample is represented by about 64,000 clones; roughly 80% of them were singletons. About 5% of the sample goes to the ten largest clones. With respect to this clone: Its antigen is still unknown. Within one base of it there is no much larger clone, and no base qualities were kept.

Spanning cysteine to phenylalanine, the CDR3 consists of 16 amino acids. Of all the DNA, just the CDR3 is kept, 48 bases in frame from base 1. The germline V and J ends show losses of 4 bases and 2 bases respectively, and no gene match explains 5 bases of the junction. As encoded in the germline V gene (reference sequence), CDR1 is SGHNT while CDR2 is YYREEE. Patients with a history of autoimmune disease or receiving systemic immunosuppression were excluded from the trial. Peripheral blood for TCR sequencing was collected from all dose cohorts at baseline, on cycle 4 day 1, and on cycle 7 day 1. Samples were obtained from an open-label, multicenter, first-in-human phase I dose-escalation trial of ivuxolimab. Adults with locally advanced or metastatic melanoma, renal cell, hepatocellular, or head and neck squamous cell carcinoma were enrolled in the trial. Before TCR sequencing, CD4+ T cells and CD8+ T cells from peripheral blood were sorted into separate populations.

The chain joins TRBV5-4 to TRBJ2-2; 10 junctional bases match TRBD2. The receptor comes from an adult with an advanced solid tumor such as melanoma, head and neck, liver or kidney cancer. This specimen consisted of CD4+ or CD8+ T cells sorted from blood, obtained in a trial of the OX40 agonist ivuxolimab. The bases read TGTGCCAGCAGCACATCTAGCGGGGGAAACACCGGGGAGCTGTTTTTT. Translated, this gives CASSTSSGGNTGELFF.